These T cell receptor beta chains were read from a single sample in a study of cytomegalovirus exposure and HLA in healthy donors. Assay used: immunoSEQ multiplex PCR; TCRdb lists only in-frame clones, some missing. The sample lists about 120,000 clones; about 61% were seen once. Input material: PBMCs. All receptors derive from a man aged 18 to 30 in good health and CMV-seropositive. Each CDR3 is given with its conserved first and last residue. D genes are given only for firm matches. Size is omitted from some rows. Given values are once, few, many or a class for expanded clones.

d_call,clone_size,j_call,v_call,cdr3_nt,cdr3_aa
TRBD1,few,TRBJ2-2,TRBV5-5,TGTGCCAGCAGCGTGCTCCCGACAGGGCCGAACACCGGGGAGCTGTTTTTT,CASSVLPTGPNTGELFF
TRBD1,.,TRBJ1-4,TRBV7-9,TGTGCCAGCAGCTTAGACAGGGGGCTTGAAAAACTGTTTTTT,CASSLDRGLEKLFF
TRBD1,.,TRBJ1-4,TRBV7-2,TGTGCCAGCAGCTTGGGGGACGGGACAGGGTATGAAAAACTGTTTTTT,CASSLGDGTGYEKLFF
.,.,TRBJ2-4,TRBV4-1,TGCGCCAGCAGCCCTACAGGGCTGGCCAAAAACATTCAGTACTTC,CASSPTGLAKNIQYF
TRBD2,.,TRBJ2-1,TRBV6-1,TGTGCCAGCAGTGGGCTACTAGCGGGGGGGCTCGATGAGCAGTTCTTC,CASSGLLAGGLDEQFF
TRBD1,few,TRBJ1-3,TRBV5-1,TGCGCCAGCAGCCTCCGGACAGGGACTGGAAACACCATATATTTT,CASSLRTGTGNTIYF
.,.,TRBJ1-5,TRBV27,TGTGCCAGCAGTTTATGGGGCCAGCCCCAGCATTTT,CASSLWGQPQHF
TRBD1,.,TRBJ1-6,TRBV5-1,TGCGCCAGCAGCTTCGCGTCTCAGGGGGGAAATTCACCCCTCCACTTT,CASSFASQGGNSPLHF
TRBD2,.,TRBJ2-3,TRBV2,TGTGCCAGCAGCCTGAGACTAGCGGGGGCAGATACGCAGTATTTT,CASSLRLAGADTQYF
.,.,TRBJ2-3,TRBV2,TGTGCCAGCAGTGAAGGGGCTCTACCTCAGTATTTT,CASSEGALPQYF
.,.,TRBJ1-6,TRBV7-9,TGTGCCAGCAGCCCAGCGGTCAGTATACATTCACCCCTCCACTTT,CASSPAVSIHSPLHF
.,.,TRBJ2-5,TRBV5-4,TGTGCCAGCAGGTGGGGGGGCGGAGAGACCCAGTACTTC,CASRWGGGETQYF
.,.,TRBJ2-5,TRBV5-1,TGCGCCAGCAGCGCTAAAGAGACCCAGTACTTC,CASSAKETQYF
.,few,TRBJ1-1,TRBV19,TGTGCCAGTAGTATAGGGGGGGTAAGACCTGAAGCTTTCTTT,CASSIGGVRPEAFF
TRBD2,.,TRBJ2-2,TRBV6-5,TGTGCCAGCAGTTACGGGGGGGACCACACCGGGGAGCTGTTTTTT,CASSYGGDHTGELFF
.,few,TRBJ1-3,TRBV15,TGTGCCACCAGCAGATTCGAGGGAAACACCATATATTTT,CATSRFEGNTIYF
TRBD1,.,TRBJ1-1,TRBV5-1,TGCGCCAGCAGCTCATACAGGGGGCAGGGGAACACTGAAGCTTTCTTT,CASSSYRGQGNTEAFF
.,.,TRBJ2-6,TRBV19,TGTGCCAGTAGTCCACGGACAGTTGTTTCTGGGGCCAACGTCCTGACTTTC,CASSPRTVVSGANVLTF
TRBD1,few,TRBJ2-5,TRBV7-7,TGTGCCAGCAGCCCCTCCCGGACAGGCCAAGAGACCCAGTACTTC,CASSPSRTGQETQYF
TRBD1,once,TRBJ2-5,TRBV7-7,TGTGCCAGCAGCCAGGGGACAGGGGAAAAGACCCAGTACTTC,CASSQGTGEKTQYF
.,.,TRBJ2-7,TRBV2,TGTGCCAGCAGTGCATCCGTCGGTCCCGAGCAGTACTTC,CASSASVGPEQYF
TRBD2,.,TRBJ2-5,TRBV4-1,TGCGCCAGCAGCACCCAATCACTAGCGGGGGGATTTGCGACCCAGTACTTC,CASSTQSLAGGFATQYF
TRBD1,.,TRBJ1-6,TRBV28,TGTGCCAGCAGTCCAACAGGGGAGTCTAATTCACCCCTCCACTTT,CASSPTGESNSPLHF
.,.,TRBJ1-4,TRBV19,TGTGCCAGTATGATCGAGGGGGACGAAAAACTGTTTTTT,CASMIEGDEKLFF
.,.,TRBJ2-3,TRBV5-1,TGCGCCAGCAGCTTGGATCTAGATCCGACTTTGCAGTATTTT,CASSLDLDPTLQYF
TRBD2,.,TRBJ2-1,TRBV29-1,TGCAGCGTCAGACTAGCGGGGTTATCCTACAATGAGCAGTTCTTC,CSVRLAGLSYNEQFF
.,.,TRBJ1-5,TRBV27,TGTGCCAGCAGTTTCAGGGGCCCTCAGCCCCAGCATTTT,CASSFRGPQPQHF